The rows below give T cell receptor beta chains drawn from one sample of a study of cytomegalovirus exposure and HLA in healthy donors. TCRdb's table, derived via immunoSEQ multiplex PCR, lists solely in-frame clones and lacks some. Among about 160,000 clones listed, more than 75% were seen once. Material for sequencing was PBMCs. These TCRs come from a girl aged 2-15 years in good health and CMV-seropositive. Both conserved end residues are part of each CDR3. D genes are given only for firm matches. A clone size is listed for some rows: how often the clone was seen (once, few, many), or a class if it is expanded.

>TRBV5-4|TRBJ2-3|-|-
CASSLGAGSTDTQYF
TGTGCCAGCAGCTTGGGGGCCGGAAGCACAGATACGCAGTATTTT
>TRBV27|TRBJ1-2|-|-
CASSINPEGPNYGYTF
TGTGCCAGCAGTATAAACCCGGAGGGGCCAAACTATGGCTACACCTTC
>TRBV27|TRBJ1-2|TRBD1|-
CASGAGGGYGYTF
TGTGCCAGCGGGGCAGGGGGTGGCTATGGCTACACCTTC
>TRBV30|TRBJ2-7|-|-
CAWSALANSYEQYF
TGTGCCTGGAGTGCCCTAGCGAACTCCTACGAGCAGTACTTC
>TRBV19|TRBJ1-2|-|once
CAGSERQPYGYTF
TGTGCCGGCTCTGAGAGACAACCCTATGGCTACACCTTC
>TRBV30|TRBJ2-3|TRBD1|-
CAWSRQGNWTDTQYF
TGTGCCTGGAGTCGACAGGGAAATTGGACAGATACGCAGTATTTT
>TRBV11-2|TRBJ1-2|-|-
CASSLVGWGYTF
TGTGCCAGCAGCTTAGTCGGTTGGGGCTACACCTTC
>TRBV7-9|TRBJ2-5|-|-
CASSSNLRTQYF
TGTGCCAGCAGCTCGAATCTCAGAACCCAGTACTTC
>TRBV13|TRBJ1-3|-|-
CASSPRGLGNTIYF
TGTGCCAGCAGCCCGAGGGGGTTGGGAAACACCATATATTTT
>TRBV28|TRBJ1-2|-|-
CASTVPGTNYGYTF
TGTGCCAGCACCGTTCCCGGGACAAACTATGGCTACACCTTC
>TRBV7-8|TRBJ1-1|-|-
CASSLKGMFEGEVGGNTEAFF
TGTGCCAGCAGCTTAAAGGGGATGTTTGAGGGGGAAGTAGGGGGGAACACTGAAGCTTTCTTT
>TRBV30|TRBJ1-5|TRBD1|-
CAWSLGQVDNQPQHF
TGTGCCTGGAGCCTAGGACAGGTAGACAATCAGCCCCAGCATTTT
>TRBV7-8|TRBJ2-7|TRBD2|-
CASSFRGGLSYEQYF
TGTGCCAGCAGCTTTCGGGGGGGTCTCTCCTACGAGCAGTACTTC
>TRBV30|TRBJ2-1|-|-
CAWSWRYNEQFF
TGTGCCTGGAGTTGGAGGTACAATGAGCAGTTCTTC
>TRBV6-5|TRBJ1-4|-|-
CASSYSTGRRDEKLFF
TGTGCCAGCAGTTACTCCACAGGGCGTCGGGATGAAAAACTGTTTTTT
>TRBV7-9|TRBJ2-2|TRBD1|-
CASSHRQGWTGELFF
TGTGCCAGCAGCCACAGACAGGGTTGGACCGGGGAGCTGTTTTTT
>TRBV29-1|TRBJ2-7|TRBD2|-
CSGQTSGSYEQYF
TGCAGCGGCCAGACTAGCGGATCCTACGAGCAGTACTTC
>TRBV30|TRBJ2-5|-|few
CAWSPHEGAGETQYF
TGTGCCTGGAGTCCCCACGAGGGGGCGGGGGAGACCCAGTACTTC
>TRBV28|TRBJ1-5|-|-
CASSLSGVRTNQPQHF
TGTGCCAGCAGTTTATCCGGTGTCCGCACTAATCAGCCCCAGCATTTT
>TRBV30|TRBJ1-3|-|-
CAWSKQGNTIYF
TGTGCCTGGAGTAAACAGGGAAACACCATATATTTT
>TRBV7-3|TRBJ2-1|TRBD2|once
CASSSGGRHEQFF
TGTGCCAGCAGCTCCGGCGGGAGGCATGAGCAGTTCTTC
>TRBV19|TRBJ1-1|-|-
CASRVRGFPKTEAFF
TGTGCCAGTAGGGTTAGGGGATTCCCTAAGACTGAAGCTTTCTTT
>TRBV5-5|TRBJ2-3|TRBD2|-
CASSLGDGGRGSDTQYF
TGTGCCAGCAGCTTGGGGGATGGCGGGAGAGGGTCAGATACGCAGTATTTT
>TRBV5-1|TRBJ2-7|TRBD1|few
CASSYKTKTGVVSYEQYF
TGCGCCAGCAGCTACAAAACCAAAACAGGGGTCGTCTCCTACGAGCAGTACTTC
>TRBV9|TRBJ1-4|-|-
CASSVGDEKLFF
TGTGCCAGCAGCGTAGGCGATGAAAAACTGTTTTTT
>TRBV19|TRBJ1-5|-|-
CASRSLGRHNQPQHF
TGTGCCAGTAGATCCCTCGGGAGACACAATCAGCCCCAGCATTTT
>TRBV7-6|TRBJ2-7|TRBD2|-
CASSLLAGADEQYF
TGTGCCAGCAGCTTACTAGCGGGAGCAGACGAGCAGTACTTC
>TRBV15|TRBJ2-1|-|-
CATSRVPYNEQFF
TGTGCCACCAGCAGAGTTCCGTACAATGAGCAGTTCTTC
>TRBV30|TRBJ1-3|-|-
CAWSSRGGRIYF
TGTGCCTGGAGTTCACGGGGGGGCAGAATATATTTT
>TRBV11-2|TRBJ1-3|-|-
CASSSPTVSGNTIYF
TGTGCCAGCAGCTCCCCCACAGTATCCGGAAACACCATATATTTT
>TRBV27|TRBJ1-2|-|-
CASCNRSPGVYGYTF
TGTGCCAGCTGTAACCGGTCCCCCGGGGTCTATGGCTACACCTTC
>TRBV19|TRBJ2-4|TRBD2|few
CASRWTSGGKGNIQYF
TGTGCCAGTAGATGGACTAGCGGGGGAAAAGGGAACATTCAGTACTTC
>TRBV5-4|TRBJ1-2|-|once
CASSPKGPPGANYGYTF
TGTGCCAGCAGCCCCAAGGGGCCCCCAGGGGCTAACTATGGCTACACCTTC
>TRBV7-9|TRBJ1-1|-|-
CASSLGSGLMNTEAFF
TGTGCCAGCAGCTTAGGGAGCGGATTAATGAACACTGAAGCTTTCTTT
>TRBV18|TRBJ2-3|-|-
CASSPDISTDTQYF
TGTGCCAGCTCACCTGACATTAGCACAGATACGCAGTATTTT
>TRBV7-3|TRBJ2-3|TRBD1|-
CASSSTGTDTQYF
TGTGCCAGCAGCTCGACAGGGACAGATACGCAGTATTTT
>TRBV9|TRBJ2-3|TRBD2|-
CASSPRLAGETDTQYF
TGTGCCAGCAGCCCCCGACTAGCGGGAGAAACAGATACGCAGTATTTT
>TRBV5-1|TRBJ2-1|TRBD1|-
CASSLALDRVWGSSYNEQFF
TGCGCCAGCAGCTTGGCCCTGGACAGGGTGTGGGGGAGCTCCTACAATGAGCAGTTCTTC
>TRBV10-1|TRBJ2-1|-|few
CASSEREYNEQFF
TGCGCCAGCAGTGAGCGCGAGTACAATGAGCAGTTCTTC
>TRBV28|TRBJ1-3|TRBD1|-
CASSLSGQDRNTIYF
TGTGCCAGCAGTTTATCAGGACAGGACCGAAACACCATATATTTT
>TRBV30|TRBJ2-7|-|-
CAWSVAEDEQYF
TGTGCCTGGAGTGTCGCGGAGGACGAGCAGTACTTC